This TCR beta chain was obtained from a study of blood T cell repertoires in COVID-19. Study background: COVID-19 samples collected from the United States, Italy and Spain covered acute and convalescent phases. Sources were T cells, B-cell-depleted T cells, or PBMCs; the material itself was cDNA or gDNA.

Original data processing: Estimation of nucleated cell counts was performed using reference gene primer amplification. Sequenced by immunoSEQ multiplex PCR; TCRdb stores in-frame clones only, minus some. That table furnishes V, J and clone size, whereas the DNA furnished D and trimming. Counted here are 300,000 to 350,000 clones, about 90% occurring once; the ten biggest clones make up 2.5% to 4%. This TCR was sampled from a woman aged 18 to 35 who had recovered from COVID-19. What was sequenced was peripheral blood.

The CDR3 loop is CASGLAGLDTQYF. The CDR3 DNA sequence: TGTGCCAGCGGACTAGCGGGTCTAGATACGCAGTATTTT. The V call is TRBV28, the J call TRBJ2-3; 11 positions agree with TRBD2. V trimming: 8 bases; J trimming: 5 bases; junction bases outside the gene matches: 3. CDR3 length: 13 residues. The germline CDR1 and CDR2 sequences are MDHEN and SYDVKM.